The clone carrying this T cell receptor beta chain was counted once. Profiled with immunoSEQ multiplex PCR; TCRdb holds only in-frame clones, not every one. This repertoire shows some 78,000 clones, 75% to 90% found once; its top ten account for roughly 8.4%. Time point denoted: after dendritic cell vaccination, including at tumor progression/relapse. The source of the sample is a study of glioma-infiltrating T cells after dendritic cell vaccination. The CDR3 has 14 residues. The J segment lost 9 bases and the V segment lost 1 base, leaving 7 bases of the junction unmatched. Germline CDR1 SGHTA, CDR2 FQGNSA.

The rearrangement links TRBV7-2 to TRBJ2-7, with 9 bases fitting TRBD2. This clonotype was sampled from a human donor with glioblastoma. The sample here was blood, taken after dendritic cell vaccination. CDR3 nucleotides: TGTGCCAGCAGCTTAGGGTCCCTAGCGGGGATGCAGTACTTC. It translates to CASSLGSLAGMQYF.